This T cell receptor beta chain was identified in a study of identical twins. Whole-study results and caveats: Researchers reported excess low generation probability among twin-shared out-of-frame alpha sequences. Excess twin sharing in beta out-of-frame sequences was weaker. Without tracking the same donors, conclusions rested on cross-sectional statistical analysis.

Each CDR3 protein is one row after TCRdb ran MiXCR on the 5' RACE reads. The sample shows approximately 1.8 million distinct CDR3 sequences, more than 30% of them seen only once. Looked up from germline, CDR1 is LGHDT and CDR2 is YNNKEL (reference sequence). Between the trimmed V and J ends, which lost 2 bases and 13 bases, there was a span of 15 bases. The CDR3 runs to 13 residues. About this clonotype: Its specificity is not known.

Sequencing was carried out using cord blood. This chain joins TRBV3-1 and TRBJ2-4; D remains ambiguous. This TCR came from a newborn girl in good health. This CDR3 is CASSQSGAPGQYF. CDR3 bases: TGTGCCAGCAGCCAAAGTGGAGCCCCCGGGCAGTACTTC.